These T cell receptor beta chains were read from a single sample in a study of T cell changes during pregnancy in multiple sclerosis. Assay: immunoSEQ multiplex PCR; the TCRdb copy retains only in-frame clones and omits some. The sample holds about 62,000 clones, 92% seen once. The sequencing here drew on peripheral blood, taken in the second trimester of pregnancy. These receptors all stem from a female donor in good health, enrolled as a control in a pregnancy study. The CDR3 runs from the conserved cysteine through the conserved F or W.

CDR3aa: CASSSGQGSTDTQYF; v_gene: TRBV5-1
CDR3aa: CASSLMAGSYNEQFF; v_gene: TRBV18
CDR3aa: CSAGPEKTQYF; v_gene: TRBV20-1
CDR3aa: CASTSRTYDQPQHF; v_gene: TRBV6-6
CDR3aa: CASCPGGWGEQYF; v_gene: TRBV21-1
CDR3aa: CASSVGLAGGNEQFF; v_gene: TRBV7-2
CDR3aa: CASSALTGRFDEQYF; v_gene: TRBV13
CDR3aa: CASSGGQGIHNVIQYF; v_gene: TRBV2
CDR3aa: CAWSTGRGGGSTEQFF; v_gene: TRBV30
CDR3aa: CATSREAEAYNEQFF; v_gene: TRBV15
CDR3aa: CASSLRDTGELFF; v_gene: TRBV5-5